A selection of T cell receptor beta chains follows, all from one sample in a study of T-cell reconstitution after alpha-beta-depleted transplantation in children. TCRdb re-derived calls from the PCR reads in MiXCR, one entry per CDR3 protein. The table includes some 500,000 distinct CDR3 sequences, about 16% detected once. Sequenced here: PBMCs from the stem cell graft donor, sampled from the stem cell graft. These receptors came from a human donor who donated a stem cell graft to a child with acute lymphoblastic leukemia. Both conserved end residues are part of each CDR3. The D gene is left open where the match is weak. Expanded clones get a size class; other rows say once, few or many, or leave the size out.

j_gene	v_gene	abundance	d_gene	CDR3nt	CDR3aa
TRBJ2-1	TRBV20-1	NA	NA	TGCAGTGCTCTCCGACGAGTTTACAATGAGCAGTTCTTC	CSALRRVYNEQFF
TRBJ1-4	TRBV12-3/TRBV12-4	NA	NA	TGTGCCAGCAGTTTGTCGGGTAGGGAAAAACTGTTTTTT	CASSLSGREKLFF
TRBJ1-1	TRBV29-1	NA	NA	TGCAGCGTTGTATTAGGGGTCCGGAACACTGAAGCTTTCTTT	CSVVLGVRNTEAFF
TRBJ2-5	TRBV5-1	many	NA	TGCGCCAGCAGCTTGGGGACGGTCCAAGAGACCCAGTACTTC	CASSLGTVQETQYF
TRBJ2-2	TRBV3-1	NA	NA	TGTGCCAGCAGCCAAGGATGGGGGAGGCTTGCCGGGGAGCTGTTTTTT	CASSQGWGRLAGELFF
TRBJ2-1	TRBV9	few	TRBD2	TGTGCCAGCAGCATCACTGGGACTAGCGGGTACGGGAATGAGCAGTTCTTC	CASSITGTSGYGNEQFF
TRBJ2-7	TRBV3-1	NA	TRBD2	TGTGCCAGCAGCCAAGGACTAGCGGCCTACGAGCAGTACTTC	CASSQGLAAYEQYF
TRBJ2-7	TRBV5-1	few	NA	TGCGCCAGCCGAGAGGGACTGACCTACGAGCAGTACTTC	CASREGLTYEQYF
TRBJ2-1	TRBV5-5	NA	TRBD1	TGTGCCAGCAGCTTGGCCTATTGGTTACAGGGGATAAATGAGCAGTTCTTC	CASSLAYWLQGINEQFF
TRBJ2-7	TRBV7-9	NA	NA	TGTGCCAGCAGCTTAGTGAGGGGATGGACCTACGAGCAGTACTTC	CASSLVRGWTYEQYF
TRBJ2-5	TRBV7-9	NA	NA	TGTGCCAGCCTACCCGGGGGGCTGGAGACCCAGTACTTC	CASLPGGLETQYF
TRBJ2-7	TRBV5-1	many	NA	TGCGCCAGCAGCCTGGCCCAGAGAGCCTACGAGCAGTACTTC	CASSLAQRAYEQYF
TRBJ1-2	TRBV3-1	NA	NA	TGTGCCAGCAGTTCGACAGAAGATTATGGCTACACCTTC	CASSSTEDYGYTF
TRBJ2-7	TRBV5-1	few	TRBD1	TGCGCCAGCAGCTTGGTCCCAGGGGGCTACGAGCAGTACTTC	CASSLVPGGYEQYF
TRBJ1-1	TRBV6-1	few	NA	TGTGCCCGATCCGCAGGGGCAGGCACTGAAGCTTTCTTT	CARSAGAGTEAFF
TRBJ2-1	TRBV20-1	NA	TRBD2	TGCAGTGCTGTGGGGGGGGTGGCTAGCGGGAGTCTCTCCTACAATGAGCAGTTCTTC	CSAVGGVASGSLSYNEQFF
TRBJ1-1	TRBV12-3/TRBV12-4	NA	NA	TGTGCCAGCAGTTTAGGGGGGTCCTGGGGAATTGAAGCTTTCTTT	CASSLGGSWGIEAFF
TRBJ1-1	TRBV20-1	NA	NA	TGCAGTGCTAATCAGGGCGCGGACACTGAAGCTTTCTTT	CSANQGADTEAFF
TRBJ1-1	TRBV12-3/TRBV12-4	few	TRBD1	TGTGCCAGCAGTCCAACGTGGGTAGTAGGACAGGGGGCAGGGGGCACTGAAGCTTTCTTT	CASSPTWVVGQGAGGTEAFF
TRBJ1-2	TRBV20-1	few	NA	TGCAGTGCCGTACCACAGGGTCTCCTTACTAACTATGGCTACACCTTC	CSAVPQGLLTNYGYTF
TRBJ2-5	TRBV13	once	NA	TGTGCCAGCAGTTCCTATCAGGGCCCTAGTGGAGAGACCCAGTACTTC	CASSSYQGPSGETQYF
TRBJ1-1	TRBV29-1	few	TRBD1	TGCAGCACCGCGACAGGGTCAGGGACTGAAGCTTTCTTT	CSTATGSGTEAFF
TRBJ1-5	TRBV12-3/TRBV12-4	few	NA	TGTGCCAGCAGTCCCGACAGTGGCAATCAGCCCCAGCATTTT	CASSPDSGNQPQHF
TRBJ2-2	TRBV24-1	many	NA	TGTGCCACCAGTGATACCAACACCGGGGAGCTGTTTTTT	CATSDTNTGELFF
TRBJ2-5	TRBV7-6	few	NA	TGTGCCAGCAGCTTAATGACAGGCCAAGAGACCCAGTACTTC	CASSLMTGQETQYF
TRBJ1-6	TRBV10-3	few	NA	TGTGCCATCAGTGAAGGTCATCTGAATTCACCCCTCCACTTT	CAISEGHLNSPLHF
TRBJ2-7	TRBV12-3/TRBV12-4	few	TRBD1	TGTGCCAGCAGTTTAGCGAAGCTTCGGACAGGGAAACCGTACGAGCAGTACTTC	CASSLAKLRTGKPYEQYF
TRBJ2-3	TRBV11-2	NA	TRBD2	TGTGCCAGCAGCCCCGGTCTAGCGGGAGCTGCTAACACAGATACGCAGTATTTT	CASSPGLAGAANTDTQYF
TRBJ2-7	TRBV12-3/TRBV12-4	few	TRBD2	TGTGCCAGCAGTTTTGTAGCGACTAGCGGGAGGTTCTACGAGCAGTACTTC	CASSFVATSGRFYEQYF
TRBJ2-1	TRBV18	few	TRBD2	TGTGCCAGCAGTTCCGGACTAGCGGGAGCGGTTGAGCAGTTCTTC	CASSSGLAGAVEQFF
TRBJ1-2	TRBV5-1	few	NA	TGCGCCAGCAGCTTGGCCGTAGGAGATAACTATGGCTACACCTTC	CASSLAVGDNYGYTF
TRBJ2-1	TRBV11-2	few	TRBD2	TGTGCCAGCAGGAGACTAGCGGGGACGGACAATGAGCAGTTCTTC	CASRRLAGTDNEQFF
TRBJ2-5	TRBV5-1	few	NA	TGCGCCAGCAGCCCCCTTCTGTCGGGCGGGGAGACCCAGTACTTC	CASSPLLSGGETQYF
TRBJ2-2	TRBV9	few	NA	TGTGCCAGCAAGGGGGTTGGGGAAAGGAACACCGGGGAGCTGTTTTTT	CASKGVGERNTGELFF
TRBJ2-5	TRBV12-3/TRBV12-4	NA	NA	TGTGCCAGCAGTTTAGTGGTTAGCCATGAGACCCAGTACTTC	CASSLVVSHETQYF
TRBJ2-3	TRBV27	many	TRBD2	TGTGCCAGCAGTTTAGGCGGGAGGGTGGATACGCAGTATTTT	CASSLGGRVDTQYF
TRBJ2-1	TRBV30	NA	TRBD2	TGTGCCTGGAGTCCATGGACTAGCGGGTCATACAATGAGCAGTTCTTC	CAWSPWTSGSYNEQFF
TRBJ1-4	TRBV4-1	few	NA	TGCGCCAGCAGCCAAGATGCGGGGGGTAATGAAAAACTGTTTTTT	CASSQDAGGNEKLFF
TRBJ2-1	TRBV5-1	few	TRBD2	TGCGCCAGCAGCTTTCGCCTAGCGGGAGGGGGCGAGCAGTTCTTC	CASSFRLAGGGEQFF
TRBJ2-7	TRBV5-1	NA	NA	TGCGCCAGCACCCTGGGTGGGATTCTGTACTTC	CASTLGGILYF
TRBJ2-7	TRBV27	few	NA	TGTGCCGTCGGCCGGTACCCCGGGGAGTACGAGCAGTACTTC	CAVGRYPGEYEQYF